This T cell receptor beta chain was retrieved from a study of OX40 agonist ivuxolimab in advanced cancers. Notes on the study in general: People who partly responded at 0.1-3.0 mg/kg had some of the least clonal expansion seen.

With autoimmune disease history or systemic immunosuppression, patients were excluded. Germline CDR1 reads SGDLS; CDR2 reads YYNGEE. The V and J ends lost 4 bases and 2 bases, in that order; junction bases with no gene match: 6. This CDR3 is built from 15 residues. Sequencing used immunoSEQ multiplex PCR; TCRdb keeps in-frame clones, though not all of them. The sample contains approximately 87,000 clones, around 91% of which appear only once. As to this clone: As yet, its antigen is unknown.

Material: CD4+ or CD8+ T cells sorted from blood, obtained in a trial of the OX40 agonist ivuxolimab. This receptor was identified in an adult with an advanced solid tumor such as melanoma, head and neck, liver or kidney cancer. The rearrangement links TRBV9 to TRBJ1-1, with TRBD1 identical over 9 bases. CDR3 region: CASSPRQGVNTEAFF. In nucleotides, the CDR3 is TGTGCCAGCAGCCCCAGACAGGGGGTTAACACTGAAGCTTTCTTT. The complete variable domain, with remaining parts taken from reference TRBV9 and TRBJ1-1, reads DSGVTQTPKHLITATGQRVTLRCSPRSGDLSVYWYQQSLDQGLQFLIQYYNGEERAKGNILERFSAQQFPDLHSELNLSSLELGDSALYFCASSPRQGVNTEAFFGQGTRLTVV.